This T cell receptor beta chain was profiled in a study of shared clonotypes between healthy human individuals. Study-wide results and limits: Clonotypes which were not shared had lower generation probabilities than clonotypes that all four donors shared. Although depth was large, rarefaction showed that sequencing of the sorted subsets was incomplete.

The test was conducted at deep level. Authors' analysis steps: ImmunoSEQ gave junction-only sequences without quality scores, so filtering differed. Some clones are missing from TCRdb's copy, which holds only in-frame ones; the method was immunoSEQ multiplex PCR. The DNA gave D and trimming, while V, J and clone size come from that table. The sample includes around 2,000,000 clones, 85% to 95% of them seen just once. On this clone itself: Its target is not known.

CD45RO negativity and positive selection for CCR7 defined naive CD8 cells, a population that excluded terminally differentiated effector memory CD45RA+ cells. V trimming: 4 bases; J trimming: 4 bases; junction bases outside the gene matches: 17. The CDR3 has 20 amino acids. Germline CDR1 SGHKS, CDR2 YYEKEE (reference sequence). The sequencing input was naive CD8+ T cells from PBMCs. The receptor was isolated from a man between 18 and 35 years old in good health. Some clones in this sample may be carry-over from other donors' samples. The chain carries TRBV5-5 and TRBJ2-1; 13 bases fit TRBD2. The CDR3 loop reads CASSPLLIWTSGSRYNEQFF. In DNA, the CDR3 is TGTGCCAGCAGCCCTCTCCTCATCTGGACTAGCGGGAGTCGGTACAATGAGCAGTTCTTC. The variable domain in full, completed from reference TRBV5-5 and TRBJ2-1, reads DAGVTQSPTHLIKTRGQQVTLRCSPISGHKSVSWYQQVLGQGPQFIFQYYEKEERGRGNFPDRFSARQFPNYSSELNVNALLLGDSALYLCASSPLLIWTSGSRYNEQFFGPGTRLTVL.